Shown below are 26 T cell receptor beta chains from a single sample sequenced in a study of T cells in localized non-small cell lung cancer. Profiled with immunoSEQ multiplex PCR; TCRdb holds only in-frame clones, not every one. The sample yields over 4,500 clones, 35% to 45% seen once. The sequencing used lung tumor tissue, collected before any cancer treatment. Receptor source: a male donor older than 55 with stage I squamous cell lung carcinoma.

The rearrangement uses TRBV29-1 and TRBJ1-4; 7 bases are a match to TRBD1. The CDR3 consists of 13 residues. From germline, CDR1 is SQVTM and CDR2 ANQGSEA. V was clipped by 6 bases and J by 6 bases; unmatched bases: 7. The CDR3 sequence is CSVDSGGDEKLFF. The CDR3 DNA reads TGCAGCGTCGATTCAGGGGGGGATGAAAAACTGTTTTTT.

V gene TRBV11-3 combines with J gene TRBJ2-5; 9 bases are a match to TRBD2. Germline trimming cut 6 bases from V and 0 bases from J; bases unmatched to any gene: 8. The germline gives CDR1 SGHNT, CDR2 YENEEA. The CDR3 contains 16 residues. This CDR3 is CASSRGERGDQETQYF. CDR3 coding DNA: TGTGCCAGCAGTCGGGGGGAGCGGGGGGACCAAGAGACCCAGTACTTC.

V usage is TRBV6-8 and J usage is TRBJ1-1; D not resolved. From germline, CDR1 is MNHGY and CDR2 SAAAGT. The CDR3 has 14 residues. The V and J ends lost 4 bases and 5 bases respectively, with 14 bases between them. This CDR3 reads CASSSRTGGTEAFF. The CDR3 DNA reads TGTGCCAGCAGTTCCCGAACGGGAGGGACTGAAGCTTTCTTT.

This clone appeared a few times. The rearrangement links TRBV6-8 to TRBJ2-6, with a weak D call TRBD1 (6 bases). Germline CDR1 reads MNHGY; CDR2 reads SAAAGT. V lost 7 bases and J lost 1, with 8 bases in between. This CDR3 has 14 amino acids. The CDR3 loop reads CASITGSGANVLTF. The DNA for the CDR3 is TGTGCCAGCATCACAGGGTCTGGGGCCAACGTCCTGACTTTC.

This clone came up a few times. V and J are TRBV6-8 and TRBJ2-1; TRBD1 aligns across 9 bases. In germline, CDR1 is MNHGY, CDR2 SAAAGT. CDR3 length: 14 residues. The V gene end was trimmed by 7 bases and the J gene end by 6 bases; junction bases not matched to a gene: 7. CDR3 nucleotide sequence: TGTGCCAGCAAGGGACAGGGATTGGGCAATGAGCAGTTCTTC. Its translation: CASKGQGLGNEQFF.

This clone was counted at least ten times. The chain uses TRBV9 and TRBJ1-5; unclear D gene. CDR3 size: 13 residues. Trimming cost V 4 bases and J 2 bases, with 7 bases left between them. Germline V lookup: CDR1 SGDLS, CDR2 YYNGEE. The CDR3 region is CASSNLGNQPQHF. The CDR3 nucleotides read TGTGCCAGCAGCAATCTTGGCAATCAGCCCCAGCATTTT.

The chain couples TRBV28 to TRBJ1-4; D gene unclear. Germline V gene sequence: CDR1 MDHEN, CDR2 SYDVKM. V lost 4 bases to trimming and J lost 8 bases, with 14 bases between them. There are 14 residues in the CDR3. The CDR3 coding sequence is TGTGCCAGCAGTTCGTACACCGTAGGGGAAAAACTGTTTTTT. It translates to CASSSYTVGEKLFF.

The J gene is TRBJ1-1, the V gene TRBV6-8; D is undetermined. Germline V gene sequence: CDR1 MNHGY, CDR2 SAAAGT. Trimming took 5 bases from V and 1 from J, leaving 11 bases between them. This CDR3 is 14 amino acids long. This CDR3 is CASSDRRPNTEAFF. The DNA for the CDR3 is TGTGCCAGCAGTGATCGCCGGCCGAACACTGAAGCTTTCTTT.

The V and J genes are TRBV14 and TRBJ2-1, with D maybe TRBD1 (5 bases). V gave up 2 bases and J gave up 4 bases, with 12 bases separating them. The CDR3 extends over 15 amino acids. The germline CDR1 and CDR2 sequences are SGHDN and FVKESK. The CDR3 loop reads CASSQSQTVYNEQFF. The CDR3 DNA is TGTGCCAGCAGCCAATCTCAGACAGTTTACAATGAGCAGTTCTTC.

The chain joins TRBV6-4 to TRBJ1-2; D is ambiguous. The CDR3 is 14 residues long. V lost 7 bases and J 0 bases, leaving 12 bases between the germline ends. The germline gives CDR1 MRHNA, CDR2 SNTAGT. The CDR3 nucleotides read TGTGCCAGCAAGTCGAGCGCCGCTAACTATGGCTACACCTTC. Translated: CASKSSAANYGYTF.

The V gene is TRBV11-3, the J gene TRBJ2-7; possibly TRBD2 for D (6 bases). This CDR3 is built from 15 residues. Per the germline V gene, CDR1 is SGHNT and CDR2 is YENEEA. V dropped 0 bases and J dropped 1 base, with 10 bases sitting between them. DNA for the CDR3: TGTGCCAGCAGCTTAGAGGGGGACTTATCCTACGAGCAGTACTTC. It is translated as CASSLEGDLSYEQYF.

The rearrangement uses TRBV4-1 and TRBJ1-2; 9 nucleotides align to TRBD1. CDR1 and CDR2 from the germline V gene are MGHRA and YSYEKL. Germline trimming cut 2 bases from V and 3 bases from J; bases unmatched to any gene: 4. This CDR3 has 15 amino acids. CDR3 DNA: TGCGCCAGCAGCCAACGGGACAGGGCAGACTATGGCTACACCTTC. It is translated as CASSQRDRADYGYTF.

This clone was detected a few times. The rearrangement uses TRBV28 and TRBJ2-5; the D gene is possibly TRBD2 (6 bases). V lost 4 bases and J lost 2, with 14 bases in between. Germline V gene sequence: CDR1 MDHEN, CDR2 SYDVKM. The CDR3 contains 15 residues. Written as DNA, the CDR3 is TGTGCCAGCAGTTCCGTCTGGGGGGATCAAGAGACCCAGTACTTC. Encoded protein: CASSSVWGDQETQYF. The variable domain in full, completed from reference TRBV28 and TRBJ2-5, reads DVKVTQSSRYLVKRTGEKVFLECVQDMDHENMFWYRQDPGLGLRLIYFSYDVKMKEKGDIPEGYSVSREKKERFSLILESASTNQTSMYLCASSSVWGDQETQYFGPGTRLLVL.

V gene TRBV29-1 combines with J gene TRBJ2-6, with D possibly matching TRBD2 (6 bases). The CDR3 has 14 residues. Germline CDR1 is SQVTM and CDR2 is ANQGSEA. Trimming took 6 bases from V and 2 from J, leaving 11 bases between them. For the CDR3, the DNA is TGCAGCGTCCGGGAGCACGCTGGGGCCAACGTCCTGACTTTC. It encodes CSVREHAGANVLTF.

This clone was seen a handful of times. CDR3: CASRDPRYTGELFF. CDR3 nucleotide sequence: TGTGCCAGCAGGGATCCGCGGTACACCGGGGAGCTGTTTTTT. The V call is TRBV9, the J call TRBJ2-2; D remains unclear. Per germline, CDR1 SGDLS and CDR2 YYNGEE. The V end lost 5 bases, the J end lost 3 bases, and 11 bases lay between the germline ends. The CDR3 covers 14 residues.

The chain couples TRBV4-1 to TRBJ1-2, with D uncertain. The CDR3 loop spans 13 amino acids. The ends were cut back, 0 bases at V and 9 bases at J, with 11 bases in the middle. CDR1 and CDR2 from the germline V gene are MGHRA and YSYEKL. CDR3 loop: CASSQEGLHSYTF. The DNA of the CDR3 is TGCGCCAGCAGCCAAGAAGGGTTACATAGCTACACCTTC.

The V call is TRBV18, the J call TRBJ1-1, with TRBD1 matching 9 bases. The germline CDR1 and CDR2 sequences are KGHSH and LQKENI. Trimming removed 4 bases from V and 4 bases from J; junction bases left unmatched: 4. This CDR3 contains 14 residues. The CDR3 nucleotides are TGTGCCAGCTCACGGGACAGGGAGGGCACTGAAGCTTTCTTT. Translating gives CASSRDREGTEAFF.

By sample share, this clone is medium-sized. The chain uses TRBV11-3 and TRBJ1-5, with D possibly matching TRBD1 (6 bases). V was trimmed by 3 bases and J by 6 bases, leaving 18 bases between them. In germline, CDR1 is SGHNT, CDR2 YENEEA. This CDR3 comprises 16 residues. CDR3 sequence: CASSLGHPGRGQPQHF. The CDR3 DNA is TGTGCCAGCAGCTTGGGACATCCAGGCAGGGGTCAGCCCCAGCATTTT.

The chain couples TRBV11-3 to TRBJ2-2, with D perhaps matching TRBD2 (5 bases). V was clipped by 4 bases and J by 6 bases, with 12 bases between them. CDR3 length: 14 residues. Germline V gene sequence: CDR1 SGHNT, CDR2 YENEEA. As DNA, the CDR3 is TGTGCCAGCAGCTCGTATGCGGAGGCCGGGGAGCTGTTTTTT. Its translation is CASSSYAEAGELFF.

V usage is TRBV6-8 and J usage is TRBJ2-5, with 8 bases that match TRBD2. The CDR3 runs 13 residues. Germline assignment: CDR1 MNHGY and CDR2 SAAAGT. The V gene end was trimmed by 5 bases and the J gene end by 7 bases; junction bases not matched to a gene: 6. The chain's CDR3 is CASSISGGGTQYF. For the CDR3, the DNA is TGTGCCAGCAGTATCAGCGGGGGCGGGACCCAGTACTTC.

J is TRBJ1-6 and V is TRBV10-3, with TRBD1 matching over 7 bases. The CDR3 loop spans 19 amino acids. V lost 3 bases, J lost 0 bases, and 11 bases stayed unmatched. The germline gives CDR1 ENHRY, CDR2 SYGVKD. The CDR3 sequence: CAISDPTGTSNSYNSPLHF. The CDR3 DNA is TGTGCCATCAGTGACCCGACAGGGACCAGCAACTCCTATAATTCACCCCTCCACTTT.

This clone was seen more than once but under ten times. The chain uses TRBV9 and TRBJ1-1; D uncertain. Between the trimmed V and J ends, which lost 2 bases and 4 bases, there was a span of 9 bases. CDR3 length: 13 residues. Germline V gene sequence: CDR1 SGDLS, CDR2 YYNGEE. The CDR3 coding sequence is TGTGCCAGCAGCGTTGGATGGGTCACTGAAGCTTTCTTT. Protein product: CASSVGWVTEAFF.

This clone was counted a few times. The V gene is TRBV30, the J gene TRBJ1-2; D ambiguous. Trimming took off 0 bases at V and 7 bases at J, with 15 bases between the two ends. Germline V lookup: CDR1 GTSNPN, CDR2 SVGIG (reference sequence). This CDR3 comprises 14 residues. CDR3 region: CAWSVVWVRSGYTF. The CDR3 region has the DNA TGTGCCTGGAGTGTAGTCTGGGTTAGGTCTGGCTACACCTTC.

This CDR3 is CASGSYPTGPTGDEQFF. The CDR3 nucleotides read TGTGCCAGCGGGTCGTACCCAACCGGGCCGACTGGGGATGAGCAGTTCTTC. The chain recombines TRBV28 with TRBJ2-1; no definite D call. V lost 8 bases and J lost 8, with 28 bases in between. The CDR3 has 17 amino acids. Germline loops: CDR1 MDHEN, CDR2 SYDVKM.

The CDR3 DNA reads TGTGCCTGGAGTGTAGGCGCCACAGATACGCAGTATTTT. This sequence encodes CAWSVGATDTQYF. V gene TRBV30 combines with J gene TRBJ2-3; D uncertain. CDR1 is GTSNPN, CDR2 SVGIG, per germline (reference sequence). The CDR3 sequence is 13 residues long. V was trimmed by 0 bases and J by 2 bases, leaving 6 bases between them. The whole variable domain, remainder taken from reference TRBV30 and TRBJ2-3, is SQTIHQWPATLVQPVGSPLSLECTVEGTSNPNLYWYRQAAGRGLQLLFYSVGIGQISSEVPQNLSASRPQDRQFILSSKKLLLSDSGFYLCAWSVGATDTQYFGPGTRLTVL.

The chain couples TRBV18 to TRBJ2-3; no definite D call. The CDR3 length is 15 residues. V was pared by 3 bases and J by 0 bases, with 10 bases between. Germline V CDR1 and CDR2: KGHSH, LQKENI. The DNA for the CDR3 is TGTGCCAGCTCACCGGGCCAGAGGAGCACAGATACGCAGTATTTT. This gives the protein CASSPGQRSTDTQYF.